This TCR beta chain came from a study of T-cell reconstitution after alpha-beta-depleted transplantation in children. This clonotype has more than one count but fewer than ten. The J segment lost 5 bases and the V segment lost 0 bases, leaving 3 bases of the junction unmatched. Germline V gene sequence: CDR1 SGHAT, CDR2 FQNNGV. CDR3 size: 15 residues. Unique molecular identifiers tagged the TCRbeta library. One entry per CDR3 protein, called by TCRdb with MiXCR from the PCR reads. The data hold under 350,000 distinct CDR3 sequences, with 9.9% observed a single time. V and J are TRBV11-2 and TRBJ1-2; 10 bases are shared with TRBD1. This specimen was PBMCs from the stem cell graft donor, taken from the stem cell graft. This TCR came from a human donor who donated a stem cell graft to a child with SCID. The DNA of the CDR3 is TGTGCCAGCAGCTTAGAACCGGGACAGGGGTATGGCTACACCTTC. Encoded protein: CASSLEPGQGYGYTF.